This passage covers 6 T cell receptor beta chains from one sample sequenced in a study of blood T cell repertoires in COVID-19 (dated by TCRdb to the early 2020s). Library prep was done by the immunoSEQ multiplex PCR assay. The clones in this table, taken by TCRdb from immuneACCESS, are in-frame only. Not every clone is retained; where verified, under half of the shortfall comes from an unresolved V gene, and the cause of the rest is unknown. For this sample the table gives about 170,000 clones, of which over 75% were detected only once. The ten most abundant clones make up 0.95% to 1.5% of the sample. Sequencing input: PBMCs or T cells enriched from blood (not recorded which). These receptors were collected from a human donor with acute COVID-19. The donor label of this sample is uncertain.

The CDR3 spells CASSYQTGERGYGYTF. CDR3 nucleotide sequence: TGTGCCAGCAGTTACCAGACAGGGGAGAGGGGCTATGGCTACACCTTC. The chain uses TRBV6-5 and TRBJ1-2, with 8 bases identical to TRBD1. Germline V lookup: CDR1 MNHEY, CDR2 SVGAGI. V was pared by 2 bases and J by 4 bases, with 9 bases of the junction left unmatched. This CDR3 contains 16 residues.

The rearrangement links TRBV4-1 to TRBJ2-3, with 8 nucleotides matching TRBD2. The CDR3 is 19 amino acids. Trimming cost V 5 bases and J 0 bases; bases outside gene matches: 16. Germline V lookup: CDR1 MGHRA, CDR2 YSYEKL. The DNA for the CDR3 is TGCGCCAGCAGCGGGGGAATAGCGGGGTTTAGATCTAGCACAGATACGCAGTATTTT. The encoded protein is CASSGGIAGFRSSTDTQYF.

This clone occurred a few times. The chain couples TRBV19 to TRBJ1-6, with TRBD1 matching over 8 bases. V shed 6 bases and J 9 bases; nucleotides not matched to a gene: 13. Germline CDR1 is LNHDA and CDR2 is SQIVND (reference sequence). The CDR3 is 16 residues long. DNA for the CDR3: TGTGCCAGTAGCCCTCTCGGACAGGGACGGGGTTCACCCCTCCACTTT. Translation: CASSPLGQGRGSPLHF.

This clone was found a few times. This CDR3 is CASSPQGTGELFF. Written as DNA, the CDR3 is TGTGCCAGCAGCCCTCAGGGTACCGGGGAGCTGTTTTTT. J is TRBJ2-2 and V is TRBV7-9; D is perhaps TRBD1 (5 bases). CDR1 is SEHNR, CDR2 FQNEAQ, per germline (reference sequence). With 5 bases removed from V and 5 bases from J, the gap between germline ends came to 9 bases. This CDR3 has 13 amino acids.

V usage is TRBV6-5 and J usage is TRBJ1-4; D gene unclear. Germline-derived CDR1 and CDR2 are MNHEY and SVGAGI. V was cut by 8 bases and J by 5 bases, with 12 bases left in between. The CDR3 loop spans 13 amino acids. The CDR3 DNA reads TGTGCCAGCCTATTCTCCCTCAATGAAAAACTGTTTTTT. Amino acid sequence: CASLFSLNEKLFF.

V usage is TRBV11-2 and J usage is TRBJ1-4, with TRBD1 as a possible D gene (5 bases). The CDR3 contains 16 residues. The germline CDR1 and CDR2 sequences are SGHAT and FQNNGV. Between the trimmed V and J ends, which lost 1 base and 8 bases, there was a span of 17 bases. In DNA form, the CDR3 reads TGTGCCAGCAGCTTAGCAGGGTCAGTTCAAGGAGAAAAACTGTTTTTT. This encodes CASSLAGSVQGEKLFF.